This T cell receptor beta chain was sequenced for a study of cytomegalovirus exposure and HLA in healthy donors. As for the study in general: From HLA-typed donors, an early data release held roughly 80 million unique TCRs. Study-wide findings and caveats: Several of the most significant clusters were apparently associated with common viral pathogens in a later analysis.

Researchers ran the PCR with 60 Vbeta and 13 Jbeta primers. Original handling: In a later analysis, around 10 million of 65 million to 90 million unique beta chains occurred in at least two donors. TCRdb keeps only in-frame clones here, not all; method: immunoSEQ multiplex PCR. V and J calls and clone size come straight from that table; D and trimming were deduced from the DNA. Found here are about 190,000 clones, roughly 74% of them singletons; the top ten hold approximately 6%. The count of this clone is one. What it binds is unknown. Per the germline V gene, CDR1 is SGHDT and CDR2 is YYEEEE. The CDR3 consists of 14 residues. V gave up 0 bases and J gave up 6 bases, with 9 bases separating them.

This chain uses TRBV5-6 with TRBJ2-2; D call uncertain. Sequencing input: PBMCs. The receptor was derived from a woman aged 25-40 years in good health and CMV-seropositive. The CDR3 protein is CASSLAVFSGELFF. The CDR3 bases are TGTGCCAGCAGCTTGGCGGTTTTTTCCGGGGAGCTGTTTTTT. Variable domain in full (rest from reference TRBV5-6 and TRBJ2-2): DAGVTQSPTHLIKTRGQQVTLRCSPKSGHDTVSWYQQALGQGPQFIFQYYEEEERQRGNFPDRFSGHQFPNYSSELNVNALLLGDSALYLCASSLAVFSGELFFGEGSRLTVL.